This T cell receptor (beta chain) emerged from a study of blood T cell repertoires in COVID-19. The wider study: Sites across the United States, Italy and Spain contributed samples from acute and convalescent COVID-19. PBMCs, B-cell-depleted T cells, or T cells provided the cDNA or gDNA that made up the material.

Germline assignment: CDR1 ENHRY and CDR2 SYGVKD. The CDR3 spans 16 residues. J gave up 4 bases and V 2 bases, and 10 bases lay outside the gene matches. How the authors handled the data: Reference gene primer amplification yielded estimated nucleated cell counts. Only in-frame clones appear in the TCRdb table, and some are missing; sequencing was by immunoSEQ multiplex PCR. The V and J calls and clone size are taken from that table; D and trimming were inferred from the DNA. The sample includes 150,000 to 200,000 clones, over 75% of them seen just once. The chain joins TRBV10-3 to TRBJ2-7, with 8 bases matching TRBD1. The clonotype comes from a man aged 55-75 years with acute or convalescent COVID-19. Specimen: peripheral blood. In nucleotides, the CDR3 is TGTGCCATCAGTGAGCCGGCAGGGGGCCAAGCGTACGAGCAGTACTTC. Its protein product is CAISEPAGGQAYEQYF.